A single sample gave rise to the 30 T cell receptor beta chains below, sequenced in a study of T cells in localized non-small cell lung cancer. The data were produced by immunoSEQ multiplex PCR, yet TCRdb's version contains in-frame clones alone and is incomplete. The sample carries 75,000 to 95,000 clones, roughly 89% recorded once. Sequencing was performed on peripheral blood, taken before any cancer treatment. The receptors were gathered from a man aged 40 to 70 with stage I squamous cell lung carcinoma.

V and J are TRBV6-5 and TRBJ1-1; D not resolved. This CDR3 comprises 15 residues. V gave up 7 bases and J gave up 0 bases, with 15 bases separating them. Germline CDR1 is MNHEY and CDR2 is SVGAGI. The CDR3 DNA reads TGTGCCAGCACCTACTTTCAGACGGTGAACACTGAAGCTTTCTTT. This codes for CASTYFQTVNTEAFF.

The genes are TRBV7-6 and TRBJ1-6; 12 nucleotides align to TRBD1. V lost 4 bases, J lost 8 bases, and 6 bases stayed unmatched. Germline values: CDR1 SGHVS, CDR2 FNYEAQ. The CDR3 totals 16 residues. CDR3 in DNA: TGTGCCAGCAGCTCAGCGGGACAGGGGGCGTATTCACCCCTCCACTTT. This gives the protein CASSSAGQGAYSPLHF.

This sequence joins TRBV7-8 and TRBJ2-3; D assignment may be TRBD1 or TRBD2 (5 bases each). V was cut by 5 bases and J by 6 bases, with 21 bases left in between. The CDR3 contains 16 residues. Germline V lookup: CDR1 SGHVS, CDR2 FQNEAQ. CDR3: CASSPRRDPSTDTQYF. As DNA, the CDR3 is TGTGCCAGCAGCCCTCGAAGGGACCCCTCGACGGATACGCAGTATTTT.

The chain carries TRBV20-1 and TRBJ2-1; D uncertain. This CDR3 contains 11 residues. The germline V gene has CDR1 DFQATT and CDR2 SNEGSKA (reference sequence). Trimming cost V 3 bases and J 5 bases, with 5 bases left between them. For the CDR3, the DNA is TGCAGTGCTAGCGGAGACAATGAGCAGTTCTTC. This encodes CSASGDNEQFF.

This chain links TRBV4-3 with TRBJ1-3; 11 bases line up with TRBD1. Germline V gene sequence: CDR1 LGHNA, CDR2 YSLEER. The J segment lost 2 bases and the V segment lost 3 bases, leaving 6 bases of the junction unmatched. CDR3 size: 17 residues. The CDR3 sequence is CASSQEPGQGAGNTIYF. Written as DNA, the CDR3 is TGCGCCAGCAGCCAGGAACCGGGACAGGGGGCTGGAAACACCATATATTTT.

The V and J genes are TRBV6-1 and TRBJ2-7, with 8 positions matching TRBD1. The CDR3 totals 14 residues. V trimming: 4 bases; J trimming: 3 bases; junction bases outside the gene matches: 5. Germline lookup yields CDR1 MNHNS and CDR2 SASEGT. The CDR3 region is CASSATGALYEQYF. In nucleotides, the CDR3 is TGTGCCAGCAGTGCGACAGGGGCCCTCTACGAGCAGTACTTC.

The chain recombines TRBV5-1 with TRBJ2-2, with a tentative D call TRBD1 (5 bases). CDR3 size: 15 residues. CDR1 SGHRS and CDR2 YFSETQ come from the germline V gene. V was trimmed by 0 bases and J by 0 bases, leaving 6 bases between them. CDR3 region: CASSLDRPNTGELFF. The CDR3 DNA sequence: TGCGCCAGCAGCTTGGACAGGCCGAACACCGGGGAGCTGTTTTTT.

The chain combines TRBV30 with TRBJ1-2; D is unresolved. Germline loops: CDR1 GTSNPN, CDR2 SVGIG (reference sequence). V gave up 0 bases and J gave up 8 bases, with 19 bases separating them. The CDR3 contains 15 residues. CDR3 sequence reads: CAWSVRSGSAAGYTF. The DNA for the CDR3 is TGTGCCTGGAGTGTACGATCGGGTTCCGCAGCGGGCTACACCTTC. Together with reference TRBV30 and TRBJ1-2, the CDR3 gives the full variable domain: SQTIHQWPATLVQPVGSPLSLECTVEGTSNPNLYWYRQAAGRGLQLLFYSVGIGQISSEVPQNLSASRPQDRQFILSSKKLLLSDSGFYLCAWSVRSGSAAGYTFGSGTRLTVV.

DNA for the CDR3: TGTGCCAGCAGTTACTCTGGGATTTCGCTACTGGAAGCTTTCTTT. Translation: CASSYSGISLLEAFF. V and J are TRBV6-5 and TRBJ1-1; D is unclear. V shed 0 bases and J shed 8 bases, with 16 bases lying between them. Germline loops: CDR1 MNHEY, CDR2 SVGAGI. This CDR3 comprises 15 residues.

This chain uses TRBV18 with TRBJ1-6; no firm D call. The V end was cut by 0 bases, the J end by 4 bases, with 7 bases between. The CDR3 is 15 residues long. Germline V lookup: CDR1 KGHSH, CDR2 LQKENI. This CDR3 is CASSPPGVYNSPLHF. In DNA form, the CDR3 reads TGTGCCAGCTCACCACCCGGGGTATATAATTCACCCCTCCACTTT.

The V gene is TRBV30, the J gene TRBJ2-6; D unresolved. Trimming left V 4 bases short and J 1 base short, with 2 bases between. CDR1 and CDR2 (germline): GTSNPN, SVGIG (reference sequence). This CDR3 is 12 amino acids long. The CDR3 protein is CAWKSGANVLTF. In DNA form, the CDR3 reads TGTGCCTGGAAGTCTGGGGCCAACGTCCTGACTTTC.

The J gene is TRBJ2-3, the V gene TRBV28, with a possible D match to TRBD1 (5 bases). Trimming shortened V by 4 bases and J by 6 bases, and 14 bases separated the two germline ends. The CDR3 totals 14 residues. CDR1 is MDHEN, CDR2 SYDVKM, per germline. The CDR3 nucleotides read TGTGCCAGCAGTTGGCAGGGTGGATTGGATACGCAGTATTTT. It is translated as CASSWQGGLDTQYF.

The chain uses TRBV28 and TRBJ1-2; D gene unclear. The CDR3 is 14 amino acids. Germline V CDR1 and CDR2: MDHEN, SYDVKM. The V end was cut by 3 bases, the J end by 8 bases, with 16 bases between. The CDR3 reads CASSLVTRARGYTF. CDR3 bases: TGTGCCAGCAGTTTGGTCACTAGGGCCAGGGGCTACACCTTC.

V usage is TRBV4-2 and J usage is TRBJ2-5, with TRBD1 as a possible D gene (5 bases). The CDR3 contains 14 residues. V gave up 1 base and J gave up 5 bases, with 11 bases separating them. Germline V gives CDR1 LGHNA, CDR2 YNFKEQ. CDR3 loop: CASSQGAQVETQYF. The DNA of the CDR3 is TGTGCCAGCAGCCAAGGGGCACAGGTGGAGACCCAGTACTTC.

The V and J genes are TRBV19 and TRBJ1-2; 9 positions agree with TRBD1. Germline V CDR1 and CDR2: LNHDA, SQIVND (reference sequence). The trim removed 3 bases at V and 5 bases at J, leaving 7 bases unmatched. The CDR3 covers 15 residues. CDR3 sequence (DNA): TGTGCCAGTAGTATTCCAGGGACAGGGCAATATGGCTACACCTTC. It encodes CASSIPGTGQYGYTF.

This sequence joins TRBV27 and TRBJ1-2, with 8 bases aligning to TRBD1. Trimming took 6 bases from V and 4 from J; bases not matched to a gene: 10. This CDR3 is 15 amino acids long. Germline V gene data show CDR1 as MNHEY and CDR2 as SMNVEV (reference sequence). The CDR3 protein is CASRPRRDRIYGYTF. The CDR3, as DNA: TGTGCCAGCAGACCCCGCCGGGACAGGATCTATGGCTACACCTTC.

This clone has a handful of counts. This chain joins TRBV4-3 and TRBJ2-1; no clear D gene. Trimming left V 0 bases short and J 0 bases short, with 6 bases between. The germline V gene has CDR1 LGHNA and CDR2 YSLEER. The CDR3 runs to 15 residues. The CDR3 sequence: CASSQEMGSYNEQFF. The DNA of the CDR3 is TGCGCCAGCAGCCAAGAGATGGGCTCCTACAATGAGCAGTTCTTC.

The rearrangement uses TRBV19 and TRBJ2-5; 8 nucleotides agree with TRBD1. The CDR3 totals 13 residues. The germline gives CDR1 LNHDA, CDR2 SQIVND (reference sequence). With V trimmed by 5 bases and J by 3 bases, 2 bases remained unmatched. The CDR3 nucleotides are TGTGCCAGTAGTCAGGGGGCGAAAGAGACCCAGTACTTC. It encodes CASSQGAKETQYF.

The chain joins TRBV6-5 to TRBJ2-2; the D is unclear. Germline CDR1 reads MNHEY; CDR2 reads SVGAGI. Trimming removed 2 bases at V and 1 base at J, with 11 bases between. This CDR3 has 16 amino acids. The CDR3 DNA reads as TGTGCCAGCAGTTACGGGGTAGCTGTGAACACCGGGGAGCTGTTTTTT. It is translated as CASSYGVAVNTGELFF.

This chain uses TRBV9 with TRBJ2-1; D ambiguous. Deletions cut 7 bases from V and 5 bases from J, with 7 bases between. The CDR3 runs to 11 residues. Germline lookup yields CDR1 SGDLS and CDR2 YYNGEE. This chain's CDR3 is CASRRDNEQFF. The CDR3, as DNA: TGTGCCAGCCGTCGCGACAATGAGCAGTTCTTC. The entire variable domain, with the rest obtained from reference TRBV9 and TRBJ2-1, is as follows: DSGVTQTPKHLITATGQRVTLRCSPRSGDLSVYWYQQSLDQGLQFLIQYYNGEERAKGNILERFSAQQFPDLHSELNLSSLELGDSALYFCASRRDNEQFFGPGTRLTVL.

J is TRBJ2-3 and V is TRBV6-5; D might be TRBD2 (6 bases). Trimming shortened V by 4 bases and J by 4 bases, and 9 bases separated the two germline ends. CDR1 is MNHEY, CDR2 SVGAGI, per germline. The CDR3 is 13 residues long. The CDR3 here is CASSSPGADTQYF. In nucleotides, the CDR3 is TGTGCCAGCAGTTCCCCGGGAGCAGATACGCAGTATTTT.

This clone has only one observation. This chain joins TRBV10-3 and TRBJ2-4, with 7 bases fitting TRBD2. The CDR3 has 13 amino acids. The trim removed 6 bases at V and 7 bases at J, leaving 6 bases unmatched. Germline V gene lookup returns CDR1 ENHRY and CDR2 SYGVKD. The CDR3 reads CAIRGEGHNIQYF. The CDR3 DNA sequence: TGTGCCATCAGGGGGGAGGGGCATAACATTCAGTACTTC.

Here the CDR3 reads CASSVSPGTGFSLGKLFF. CDR3 bases: TGTGCCAGCAGCGTCTCCCCCGGGACAGGGTTTAGCTTAGGAAAACTGTTTTTT. The chain recombines TRBV9 with TRBJ1-4; 9 nucleotides line up with TRBD1. V was clipped by 2 bases and J by 10 bases; unmatched bases: 18. The CDR3 runs 18 residues. Germline V CDR1 and CDR2: SGDLS, YYNGEE.

The V gene is TRBV15, the J gene TRBJ1-5; a possible D gene is TRBD1 (5 bases). The V and J ends lost 5 bases and 6 bases respectively, with 17 bases between them. CDR1 is LNHNV, CDR2 YYDKDF, per germline (reference sequence). The CDR3 length is 15 residues. CDR3: CATSGGGGRAQPQHF. The CDR3 DNA reads TGTGCCACCAGCGGGGGAGGAGGGAGGGCTCAGCCCCAGCATTTT.

This clone has more than one count but fewer than ten. The chain uses TRBV5-1 and TRBJ2-7; TRBD2 matches 7 bases. V lost 5 bases and J lost 2; bases outside the gene matches: 7. There are 14 residues in the CDR3. The germline V gene has CDR1 SGHRS and CDR2 YFSETQ. The CDR3 DNA sequence: TGCGCCAGCAGGCTGGCGGGGGAGACCTACGAGCAGTACTTC. It encodes CASRLAGETYEQYF.

The rearrangement uses TRBV5-1 and TRBJ2-7, with 7 nucleotides matching TRBD1. The CDR3 consists of 15 residues. J lost 2 bases, V lost 5 bases, and 10 bases had no gene match. Germline CDR1 reads SGHRS; CDR2 reads YFSETQ. The CDR3 reads CASRPGTVGAYEQYF. Written as DNA, the CDR3 is TGCGCCAGCAGGCCCGGGACAGTGGGGGCCTACGAGCAGTACTTC.

The genes are TRBV6-6 and TRBJ2-5, with TRBD1 as a possible D gene (6 bases). The CDR3 extends over 14 amino acids. V was cut by 5 bases and J by 8 bases, with 18 bases left in between. The germline CDR1 and CDR2 sequences are MNHNY and SVGAGI (reference sequence). CDR3 DNA sequence: TGTGCCAGCAGTCCTGGGACATCCAAGAGAACCCAGTACTTC. Its protein product is CASSPGTSKRTQYF.

This sequence joins TRBV6-5 and TRBJ2-7, with D maybe TRBD1 (5 bases). This CDR3 is 13 amino acids long. The V and J ends lost 0 bases and 3 bases respectively, with 6 bases between them. CDR1 and CDR2 (germline): MNHEY, SVGAGI. The CDR3 sequence: CASSYSRGYEQYF. CDR3 coding DNA: TGTGCCAGCAGTTACTCAAGGGGCTACGAGCAGTACTTC.

The chain joins TRBV4-2 to TRBJ1-1; 7 bases agree with TRBD1. After removal of 4 bases from V and 7 bases from J, the junction contained 3 bases not matched to a gene. The germline gives CDR1 LGHNA, CDR2 YNFKEQ. The CDR3 covers 12 residues. The CDR3 spells CASSPRTGEAFF. CDR3 sequence (DNA): TGTGCCAGCAGCCCACGGACAGGTGAAGCTTTCTTT.

The chain recombines TRBV7-3 with TRBJ2-1; D perhaps matches TRBD2 (6 bases). Germline V gene data show CDR1 as SGHTA and CDR2 as FQGTGA. The CDR3 loop spans 15 amino acids. V gave up 2 bases and J gave up 4 bases, with 12 bases separating them. The chain's CDR3 is CASSLAGGTYNEQFF. Written as DNA, the CDR3 is TGTGCCAGCAGCTTAGCGGGCGGGACTTACAATGAGCAGTTCTTC.